The 13 T cell receptor beta chains below come from one sample, sequenced in a study of patients and donors after allogeneic stem cell transplantation. TCRdb analysed the RT-PCR reads with MiXCR anew, one entry per CDR3 protein. The sample has 920,000 or so distinct CDR3 sequences, more than 15% seen once. Sequencing was carried out using blood, either unsorted or a sorted T cell fraction (not recorded which). Receptors were obtained from a human donor who was either an allogeneic HSCT recipient or a stem cell or donor lymphocyte infusion donor (not recorded which). It is not recorded whose cells these are; they may come from a transplant donor.

As DNA, the CDR3 is TGTGCCACCGCGGGACATGGGAAGGTAAAACTGTTTTTT. The encoded protein is CATAGHGKVKLFF. This chain uses TRBV7-9 with TRBJ1-4; a weak D match, TRBD1 (6 bases). With 10 bases removed from V and 10 bases from J, the gap between germline ends came to 19 bases. CDR1 is SEHNR, CDR2 FQNEAQ, per germline (reference sequence). The CDR3 runs to 13 residues.

The rearrangement uses TRBV5-1 and TRBJ1-6; 8 nucleotides match TRBD1. This CDR3 region has 14 residues. V lost 8 bases, J lost 7 bases, and 8 bases stayed unmatched. CDR1 and CDR2 from the germline V gene are SGHRS and YFSETQ. In DNA, the CDR3 is TGCGCCAGGGACAGGGCTCCTGGGAATTCACCCCTCCACTTT. This gives the protein CARDRAPGNSPLHF.

The chain has TRBV10-3 and TRBJ2-3; D remains unclear. This CDR3 comprises 14 residues. Germline assignment: CDR1 ENHRY and CDR2 SYGVKD. The ends were cut back, 4 bases at V and 0 bases at J, with 8 bases in the middle. This chain's CDR3 is CAISGDGSTDTQYF. The CDR3 nucleotides read TGTGCCATCAGTGGAGACGGTAGCACAGATACGCAGTATTTT.

The V call is TRBV7-3, the J call TRBJ2-1; 13 nucleotides align to TRBD2. The CDR3 runs 16 residues. Germline values: CDR1 SGHTA, CDR2 FQGTGA. Trimming removed 5 bases from V and 10 bases from J; junction bases left unmatched: 11. The CDR3 DNA reads as TGTGCCAGCAGCCGAACCGGGACTAGCGGGGATGGAGAGCAGTTCTTC. It encodes CASSRTGTSGDGEQFF.

This clonotype appeared a few times. The chain carries TRBV5-6 and TRBJ2-7; D perhaps matches TRBD1 (8 bases). Germline V lookup: CDR1 SGHDT, CDR2 YYEEEE. The V and J ends lost 3 bases and 4 bases respectively, with 17 bases between them. The CDR3 is 15 amino acids. For the CDR3, the DNA is TGTGCCAGCAGCTCCACAGGGGGGGGATCTTACGAGCAGTACTTC. Its translation is CASSSTGGGSYEQYF.

This chain joins TRBV6-1 and TRBJ2-1; D gene unclear. The CDR3 is made up of 13 amino acids. V shed 5 bases and J shed 5 bases, with 10 bases lying between them. In germline, CDR1 is MNHNS, CDR2 SASEGT. CDR3: CASSLSTNNEQFF. CDR3 nucleotide sequence: TGTGCCAGCAGTCTGAGCACGAACAATGAGCAGTTCTTC.

There are a few counts of this clonotype. CDR3 coding DNA: TGTGCCAGCAGCCAAGGAACAGGCCAGTTCTTC. Protein: CASSQGTGQFF. V and J are TRBV14 and TRBJ2-1; a weak D match, TRBD1 (5 bases). CDR1 and CDR2 from the germline V gene are SGHDN and FVKESK. Deletions cut 1 base from V and 13 bases from J, with 8 bases between. This CDR3 region has 11 residues.

This clonotype was seen a handful of times. J is TRBJ1-6 and V is TRBV21-1. TRBV21-1 is assigned pseudogene status. The CDR3 contains 17 residues. CDR3 nucleotides: TGTGCCAGCAGCAGTGCTAGCTCACCTCTCTATAATTCACCCCTCCACTTT. Its translation is CASSSASSPLYNSPLHF.

V gene TRBV5-1 combines with J gene TRBJ2-1; 8 bases fit TRBD2. Germline V gene sequence: CDR1 SGHRS, CDR2 YFSETQ. This CDR3 is 15 amino acids long. The V segment lost 4 bases and the J segment 6 bases; nucleotides outside the gene matches: 9. DNA for the CDR3: TGCGCCAGCAGCGCTTCGGAGCGGGAGAGCAATGAGCAGTTCTTC. It yields the protein CASSASERESNEQFF.

This chain links TRBV7-6 with TRBJ2-3, with D perhaps matching TRBD1 or TRBD2 (6 bases each). Germline V gene lookup returns CDR1 SGHVS and CDR2 FNYEAQ. The V and J ends lost 4 bases and 2 bases respectively, with 13 bases between them. CDR3 length equals 15 residues. The CDR3 DNA follows: TGTGCCAGCAGCTCCCCGGGGGCCCTCACAGATACGCAGTATTTT. This gives the protein CASSSPGALTDTQYF.

In its sample, this clonotype was seen a few times. This chain connects TRBV7-9 to TRBJ2-1; D uncertain. CDR3 length: 16 amino acids. The V end lost 5 bases, the J end lost 5 bases, and 19 bases lay between the germline ends. CDR1 and CDR2 (germline): SEHNR, FQNEAQ (reference sequence). CDR3 nucleotide sequence: TGTGCCAGCAGCGAAAGACAAGCCCCTACAGACAATGAGCAGTTCTTC. It specifies CASSERQAPTDNEQFF.

In its sample, this clonotype was seen once. The gene calls are TRBV5-1 and TRBJ1-1; D perhaps matches TRBD1 (5 bases). The CDR3 has 19 residues. Trimming removed 2 bases at V and 1 base at J, with 24 bases between. Germline CDR1 is SGHRS and CDR2 is YFSETQ. The CDR3 region has the DNA TGCGCCAGCAGCTTCAACGCCGGGAGCCAGGGCGAACCGAACACTGAAGCTTTCTTT. Its protein is CASSFNAGSQGEPNTEAFF.

V gene TRBV20-1 combines with J gene TRBJ2-7; no firm D call. CDR1 and CDR2 (germline): DFQATT, SNEGSKA (reference sequence). This CDR3 has 12 amino acids. V was pared by 2 bases and J by 7 bases, with 12 bases between. This CDR3 is CSARYGGWEQYF. In nucleotides, the CDR3 is TGCAGTGCTAGATATGGCGGTTGGGAGCAGTACTTC.